The rows below give T cell receptor beta chains drawn from one sample of a study of a mutant IDH1 vaccine in newly diagnosed glioma. TCRdb's copy holds only in-frame clones and misses some; the assay was immunoSEQ multiplex PCR. The sample yields about 24,000 clones, 91% seen once. The specimen comprised PBMCs, sampled from a glioma patient treated with radiotherapy, temozolomide or both. These receptors all come from a young man with glioma. CDR3s include the opening cysteine and the closing phenylalanine or tryptophan. Fields, in order: D gene, V gene, J gene, CDR3 length, clone size, CDR3 protein, CDR3 DNA. The D gene is left open where the match is weak. Expanded clones are given a class, and other clones once, few, many or no size at all.

D: .; V: TRBV10-3; J: TRBJ1-6; length: 14; size: .; CDR3: CAISESGVRSPLHF; DNA: TGTGCCATCAGTGAGTCAGGGGTTCGTTCACCCCTCCACTTT
D: TRBD1; V: TRBV27; J: TRBJ2-1; length: 14; size: few; CDR3: CASIMDRDRGEQFF; DNA: TGTGCCAGCATTATGGACAGGGACAGGGGTGAGCAGTTCTTC
D: .; V: TRBV30; J: TRBJ2-5; length: 12; size: .; CDR3: CAWSEGGETQYF; DNA: TGTGCCTGGAGTGAGGGGGGAGAGACCCAGTACTTC
D: .; V: TRBV30; J: TRBJ1-5; length: 11; size: .; CDR3: CAAGGNQPQHF; DNA: TGTGCCGCAGGGGGCAATCAGCCCCAGCATTTT
D: .; V: TRBV27; J: TRBJ1-1; length: 13; size: once; CDR3: CASRYRPIEQAFF; DNA: TGTGCCAGCAGGTACAGGCCGATCGAGCAAGCTTTCTTT
D: TRBD2; V: TRBV25-1; J: TRBJ2-3; length: 14; size: .; CDR3: CASFSGRAGDTQYF; DNA: TGTGCCAGCTTTAGCGGGAGGGCTGGAGATACGCAGTATTTT
D: TRBD1; V: TRBV2; J: TRBJ1-5; length: 15; size: .; CDR3: CATSGTENSNQPQHF; DNA: TGTGCCACATCCGGGACAGAAAATAGCAATCAGCCCCAGCATTTT
D: .; V: TRBV4-2; J: TRBJ1-2; length: 17; size: .; CDR3: CASSQDQSGGQGYGYTF; DNA: TGTGCCAGCAGCCAAGATCAATCGGGGGGGCAGGGCTATGGCTACACCTTC
D: TRBD1; V: TRBV11-1; J: TRBJ2-3; length: 16; size: .; CDR3: CASSLGGTGAGDTQYF; DNA: TGTGCCAGCAGCTTAGGGGGGACAGGGGCTGGGGATACGCAGTATTTT
D: .; V: TRBV5-1; J: TRBJ1-5; length: 15; size: .; CDR3: CASSLIPGANQPQHF; DNA: TGCGCCAGCAGCTTAATTCCGGGGGCAAATCAGCCCCAGCATTTT
D: .; V: TRBV6-1; J: TRBJ1-5; length: 14; size: .; CDR3: CASSEFNRDQPQHF; DNA: TGTGCCAGCAGTGAATTTAACAGGGATCAGCCCCAGCATTTT
D: TRBD2; V: TRBV4-1; J: TRBJ2-7; length: 14; size: .; CDR3: CASSQGGTSGRKYF; DNA: TGCGCCAGCAGCCAAGGGGGGACTAGCGGGAGAAAGTACTTC
D: TRBD2; V: TRBV18; J: TRBJ2-3; length: 15; size: once; CDR3: CASSPVAGSTDTQYF; DNA: TGTGCCAGCTCACCTGTAGCGGGGAGCACAGATACGCAGTATTTT
D: TRBD2; V: TRBV5-1; J: TRBJ2-2; length: 16; size: .; CDR3: CASSSGLAGEVGELFF; DNA: TGCGCCAGCAGCTCCGGACTAGCGGGAGAGGTCGGGGAGCTGTTTTTT
D: .; V: TRBV5-1; J: TRBJ1-2; length: 14; size: .; CDR3: CASSLARGHYGYTF; DNA: TGCGCCAGCAGCTTGGCCAGGGGTCACTATGGCTACACCTTC
D: .; V: TRBV10-1; J: TRBJ2-1; length: 14; size: .; CDR3: CASSEQASYNEQFF; DNA: TGCGCCAGCAGTGAACAGGCTTCCTACAATGAGCAGTTCTTC
D: .; V: TRBV6-5; J: TRBJ1-1; length: 16; size: .; CDR3: CASSYGFQGENTEAFF; DNA: TGTGCCAGCAGTTACGGGTTTCAAGGGGAGAACACTGAAGCTTTCTTT
D: .; V: TRBV2; J: TRBJ1-2; length: 14; size: .; CDR3: CASSEREMGYGYTF; DNA: TGTGCCAGCAGTGAGAGGGAAATGGGCTATGGCTACACCTTC
D: TRBD1; V: TRBV30; J: TRBJ2-5; length: 12; size: .; CDR3: CAWGGQGETQYF; DNA: TGTGCCTGGGGGGGACAGGGGGAGACCCAGTACTTC
D: .; V: TRBV7-8; J: TRBJ2-2; length: 14; size: medium-sized; CDR3: CASSLWANTGELFF; DNA: TGTGCCAGCAGCTTATGGGCCAACACCGGGGAGCTGTTTTTT
D: TRBD1; V: TRBV10-3; J: TRBJ1-3; length: 13; size: .; CDR3: CATSTGAGNTIYF; DNA: TGTGCCACCTCGACAGGGGCTGGAAACACCATATATTTT
D: TRBD2; V: TRBV19; J: TRBJ2-1; length: 15; size: .; CDR3: CASSSKRGPYNEQFF; DNA: TGTGCCAGTAGTTCGAAGCGGGGACCCTACAATGAGCAGTTCTTC
D: .; V: TRBV5-1; J: TRBJ2-5; length: 12; size: once; CDR3: CASSLAQETQYF; DNA: TGCGCCAGCAGCTTAGCCCAAGAGACCCAGTACTTC
D: .; V: TRBV12-5; J: TRBJ1-1; length: 15; size: once; CDR3: CASGLTGGLNTEAFF; DNA: TGTGCTAGTGGTTTAACCGGCGGACTGAACACTGAAGCTTTCTTT
D: .; V: TRBV7-9; J: TRBJ2-3; length: 14; size: .; CDR3: CASSFFERTDTQYF; DNA: TGTGCCAGCAGCTTTTTTGAGCGAACAGATACGCAGTATTTT
D: TRBD1; V: TRBV7-6; J: TRBJ1-5; length: 19; size: .; CDR3: CASSSQDRGQGGSNQPQHF; DNA: TGTGCCAGCAGCTCCCAGGACAGGGGGCAGGGAGGTAGCAATCAGCCCCAGCATTTT
D: .; V: TRBV29-1; J: TRBJ1-1; length: 11; size: .; CDR3: CSVSLNTEAFF; DNA: TGCAGCGTTTCACTGAACACTGAAGCTTTCTTT
D: .; V: TRBV6-4; J: TRBJ2-3; length: 15; size: .; CDR3: CASSVSPDFSDTQYF; DNA: TGTGCCAGCAGTGTATCCCCGGACTTTTCAGATACGCAGTATTTT
D: TRBD1; V: TRBV10-3; J: TRBJ1-5; length: 15; size: .; CDR3: CAISEGTALDQPQHF; DNA: TGTGCCATCAGTGAAGGGACAGCCCTAGATCAGCCCCAGCATTTT
D: .; V: TRBV11-1; J: TRBJ1-2; length: 14; size: .; CDR3: CASSLATGPYGYTF; DNA: TGTGCCAGCAGCTTAGCGACAGGACCCTATGGCTACACCTTC
D: TRBD1; V: TRBV27; J: TRBJ2-4; length: 17; size: .; CDR3: CASSLLGPQGNENIQYF; DNA: TGTGCCAGCAGTTTACTTGGCCCACAGGGGAATGAAAACATTCAGTACTTC
D: .; V: TRBV6-6; J: TRBJ2-5; length: 15; size: .; CDR3: CASSLVAGLVETQYF; DNA: TGTGCCAGCAGTTTGGTTGCGGGGCTGGTGGAGACCCAGTACTTC
D: .; V: TRBV5-1; J: TRBJ2-6; length: 15; size: .; CDR3: CASSFSNSGANVLTF; DNA: TGCGCCAGCAGCTTTAGTAACTCTGGGGCCAACGTCCTGACTTTC
D: TRBD2; V: TRBV19; J: TRBJ2-1; length: 15; size: .; CDR3: CASRGVSGSRGEQFF; DNA: TGTGCCAGTAGGGGGGTTAGCGGGAGTAGGGGTGAGCAGTTCTTC
D: .; V: TRBV9; J: TRBJ1-3; length: 14; size: few; CDR3: CASSPPVGKNTIYF; DNA: TGTGCCAGCAGCCCCCCAGTGGGGAAAAACACCATATATTTT
D: .; V: TRBV27; J: TRBJ2-7; length: 13; size: .; CDR3: CASMWRGSGEQYF; DNA: TGTGCCAGCATGTGGCGTGGTTCAGGGGAGCAGTACTTC
D: .; V: TRBV25-1; J: TRBJ1-2; length: 13; size: .; CDR3: CASSVGGTYGYTF; DNA: TGTGCCAGCAGTGTAGGAGGCACGTATGGCTACACCTTC
D: .; V: TRBV30; J: TRBJ1-5; length: 13; size: .; CDR3: CAWNRVPGQPQHF; DNA: TGTGCCTGGAATAGGGTTCCGGGTCAGCCCCAGCATTTT
D: TRBD2; V: TRBV15; J: TRBJ2-2; length: 17; size: .; CDR3: CATSRQGDSGTTGELFF; DNA: TGTGCCACCAGCCGTCAAGGGGATAGCGGGACCACCGGGGAGCTGTTTTTT
D: .; V: TRBV4-1; J: TRBJ2-2; length: 14; size: .; CDR3: CASSQAGNTGELFF; DNA: TGCGCCAGCAGCCAAGCAGGGAACACCGGGGAGCTGTTTTTT
D: .; V: TRBV27; J: TRBJ2-7; length: 16; size: .; CDR3: CASSLLGTQLTYEQYF; DNA: TGTGCCAGCAGTTTACTCGGGACACAGCTAACCTACGAGCAGTACTTC
D: TRBD1; V: TRBV6-4; J: TRBJ1-2; length: 14; size: .; CDR3: CASSEGTGGYGYTF; DNA: TGTGCCAGCAGTGAAGGGACAGGGGGCTATGGCTACACCTTC
D: TRBD1; V: TRBV30; J: TRBJ1-1; length: 11; size: .; CDR3: CAYTGGTEAFF; DNA: TGTGCCTATACAGGGGGCACTGAAGCTTTCTTT
D: TRBD1; V: TRBV5-6; J: TRBJ1-4; length: 14; size: .; CDR3: CASSLGTGYEKLFF; DNA: TGTGCCAGCAGCTTAGGGACAGGGTACGAAAAACTGTTTTTT
D: .; V: TRBV5-4; J: TRBJ1-2; length: 14; size: .; CDR3: CASSGVPGGYGYTF; DNA: TGTGCCAGCAGCGGTGTCCCGGGAGGCTATGGCTACACCTTC
D: .; V: TRBV6-1; J: TRBJ1-5; length: 17; size: .; CDR3: CASSEDFWGNSNQPQHF; DNA: TGTGCCAGCAGTGAAGATTTTTGGGGGAATAGCAATCAGCCCCAGCATTTT
D: .; V: TRBV6-5; J: TRBJ2-1; length: 15; size: .; CDR3: CASSPIGQVYNEQFF; DNA: TGTGCCAGCAGCCCCATTGGTCAGGTGTACAATGAGCAGTTCTTC
D: .; V: TRBV30; J: TRBJ1-3; length: 13; size: .; CDR3: CAWSVAVGNTIYF; DNA: TGTGCCTGGAGTGTAGCGGTAGGAAACACCATATATTTT
D: .; V: TRBV19; J: TRBJ1-4; length: 15; size: .; CDR3: CASSIGDSNVEKLFF; DNA: TGTGCCAGTAGTATTGGGGATAGTAATGTTGAAAAACTGTTTTTT